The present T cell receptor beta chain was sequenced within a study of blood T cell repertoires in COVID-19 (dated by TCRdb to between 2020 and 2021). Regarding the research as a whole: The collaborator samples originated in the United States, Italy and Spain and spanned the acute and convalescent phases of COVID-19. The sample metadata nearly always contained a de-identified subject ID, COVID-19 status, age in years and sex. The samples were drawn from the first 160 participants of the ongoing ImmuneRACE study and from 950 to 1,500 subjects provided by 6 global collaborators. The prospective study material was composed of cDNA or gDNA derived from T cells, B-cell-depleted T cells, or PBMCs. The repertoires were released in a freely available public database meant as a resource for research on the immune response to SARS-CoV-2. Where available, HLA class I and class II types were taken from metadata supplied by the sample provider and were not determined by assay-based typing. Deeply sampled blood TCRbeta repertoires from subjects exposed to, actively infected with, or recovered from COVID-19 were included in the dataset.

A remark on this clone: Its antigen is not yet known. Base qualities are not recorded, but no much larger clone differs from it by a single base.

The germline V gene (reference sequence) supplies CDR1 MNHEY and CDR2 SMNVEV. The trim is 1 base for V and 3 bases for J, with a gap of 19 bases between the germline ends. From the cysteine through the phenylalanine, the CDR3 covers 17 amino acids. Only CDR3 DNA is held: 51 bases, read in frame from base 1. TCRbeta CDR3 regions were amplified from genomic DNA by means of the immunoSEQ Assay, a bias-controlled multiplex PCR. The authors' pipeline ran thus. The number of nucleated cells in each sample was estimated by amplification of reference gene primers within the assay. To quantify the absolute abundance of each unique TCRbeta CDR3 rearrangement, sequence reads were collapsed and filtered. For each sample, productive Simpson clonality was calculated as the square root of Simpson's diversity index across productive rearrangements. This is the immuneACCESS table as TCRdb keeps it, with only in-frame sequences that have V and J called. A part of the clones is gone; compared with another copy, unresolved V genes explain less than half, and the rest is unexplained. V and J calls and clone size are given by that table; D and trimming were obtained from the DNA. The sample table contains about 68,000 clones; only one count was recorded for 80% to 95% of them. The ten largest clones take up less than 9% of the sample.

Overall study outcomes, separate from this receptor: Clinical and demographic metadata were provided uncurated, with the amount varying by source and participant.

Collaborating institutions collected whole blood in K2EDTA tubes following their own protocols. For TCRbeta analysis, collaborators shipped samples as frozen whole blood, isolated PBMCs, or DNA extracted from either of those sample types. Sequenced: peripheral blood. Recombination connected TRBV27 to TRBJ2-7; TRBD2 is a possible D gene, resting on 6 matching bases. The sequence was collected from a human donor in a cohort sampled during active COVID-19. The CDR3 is CASSLLFRLEGNYEQYF. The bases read TGTGCCAGCAGTTTATTATTCCGGTTGGAGGGAAACTACGAGCAGTACTTC.